This T cell receptor beta chain was recorded in a study of blood T cell repertoires in COVID-19. For the study at large: The United States, Italy and Spain supplied acute and convalescent COVID-19 samples. PBMCs, B-cell-depleted T cells, or T cells provided the cDNA or gDNA that made up the material.

CDR1 is SGHTA, CDR2 FQGNSA, per germline. This CDR3 region has 17 residues. Unmatched junction bases numbered 6, after V lost 1 base and J lost 5 bases. Generated by immunoSEQ multiplex PCR, the TCRdb table keeps only in-frame clones and is missing some. The table lists about 48,000 clones, 82% of them singletons. The J gene is TRBJ2-3, the V gene TRBV7-2, with 13 bases fitting TRBD2. This clonotype was obtained from a man aged 35 to 55 with acute or convalescent COVID-19. Sequenced input: peripheral blood. The CDR3 nucleotides are TGTGCCAGCAGCTTAGGATTACTAGCGGGGGGGTTAGATACGCAGTATTTT. Translating gives CASSLGLLAGGLDTQYF.